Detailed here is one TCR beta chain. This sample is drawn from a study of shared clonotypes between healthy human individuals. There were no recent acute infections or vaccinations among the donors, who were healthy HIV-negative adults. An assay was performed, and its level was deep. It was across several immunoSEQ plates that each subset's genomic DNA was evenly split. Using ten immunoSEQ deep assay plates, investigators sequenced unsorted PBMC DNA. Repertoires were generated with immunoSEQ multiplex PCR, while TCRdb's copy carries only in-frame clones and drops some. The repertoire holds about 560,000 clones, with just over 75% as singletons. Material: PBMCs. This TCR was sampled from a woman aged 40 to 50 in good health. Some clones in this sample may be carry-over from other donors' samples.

CDR3 DNA: TGTGCCAGCAGTGAAGGGGGGAGGGATGGCTACACCTTC. The encoded protein is CASSEGGRDGYTF. The rearrangement links TRBV6-1 to TRBJ1-2; D is perhaps TRBD1 (5 bases). This CDR3 spans 13 amino acids. Trimming pared 1 base from V and 6 bases from J, leaving 9 bases between. Germline V gene sequence: CDR1 MNHNS, CDR2 SASEGT.